This TCR beta chain was documented in a study of T cell repertoires in cytomegalovirus infection. Study-level information: Recently described HLA-C-restricted plus well-studied HLA-B-restricted CMV epitopes were used.

Concerning this clonotype itself: Its antigen is undetermined.

Study-wide findings and caveats: Dominating the ex vivo response were TCR beta clonotypes that were CMV-specific and HLA-C-restricted.

V shed 2 bases and J shed 5 bases, with 7 bases lying between them. CDR1 and CDR2 (germline): MNHEY, SVGEGT. This CDR3 spans 13 amino acids. TCRdb fed the reads into MiXCR, producing one record per CDR3 protein. There are 830,000 or so distinct CDR3 sequences in the sample; approximately 30% occur only once, and around 11% lies in the top ten. Source: cultured CD8+ T cells from PBMCs, taken from culture after CMV antigen stimulation. This sequence was found in a human donor in good health (CMV status not recorded). Some clones in this sample may be carry-over from other donors' samples. The rearrangement links TRBV6-2 or TRBV6-3 to TRBJ2-4, with D possibly TRBD1 on 6 matching bases. The CDR3 here is CASSYNRENIQYF. The CDR3 coding sequence is TGTGCCAGCAGTTACAACAGGGAAAACATTCAGTACTTC.